This TCR beta chain stems from a study of response to subunit inactivated influenza vaccine. CDR3 length equals 13 residues. Per the germline V gene, CDR1 is MGHRA and CDR2 is YSYEKL. V was clipped by 1 base and J by 6 bases, with 9 bases between them. A single record per CDR3 protein comes from TCRdb applying MiXCR to the RT-PCR reads. The data hold hundreds of thousands of distinct CDR3 sequences, with around 25% observed a single time. The material was CD4+ T cells sorted from PBMCs, obtained 4 to 6 days after vaccination. The sequence was obtained from a man over 45 who received an inactivated influenza vaccine. The V and J genes are TRBV4-1 and TRBJ1-2; D not resolved. CDR3 residues: CASSQGGYNGYTF. CDR3 bases: TGCGCCAGCAGCCAAGGAGGGTACAATGGCTACACCTTC.